The present T cell receptor beta chain was sequenced within a study of shared clonotypes between healthy human individuals. Whole-study results and caveats: Sampling included only blood; tissue repertoires likely differ.

In regard to this clone: As yet, its antigen is unknown.

Germline-derived CDR1 and CDR2 are ENHRY and SYGVKD. V dropped 6 bases and J dropped 3 bases, with 13 bases sitting between them. The CDR3 extends over 14 amino acids. Donors comprised healthy HIV-negative adults lacking recent acute infections or vaccinations. Without sorting, samples used tens of millions of PBMCs for genomic DNA. Source study methods: Filtering of immunoSEQ junctional sequences could not match full-length read filtering. The table came from immunoSEQ multiplex PCR; TCRdb's copy has only in-frame clones and leaves some out. V, J and clone size are taken as reported in that table, and D and trimming were inferred from the DNA itself. Of around 500,000 clones in the sample, 70% to 80% are singletons; the top ten hold about 13%.

Input material: PBMCs. The receptor was isolated from a middle-aged woman in good health. Some clones in this sample may be carry-over from other donors' samples. V gene TRBV10-3 combines with J gene TRBJ2-3; D is possibly TRBD1 (6 bases). The CDR3 loop is CAIRDSKGTDTQYF. DNA for the CDR3: TGTGCCATCAGGGACAGTAAAGGGACAGATACGCAGTATTTT.